This passage covers 13 T cell receptor beta chains from one sample sequenced in a study of T cell repertoires in cytomegalovirus infection. TCRdb processed the reads anew with MiXCR; each CDR3 protein has one entry. The sample consists of more than 500,000 distinct CDR3 sequences, 16% of them appearing once. The sequencing input was CD8+ T cells from PBMCs. The source of these receptors is a human donor in good health (CMV status not recorded). Some clones in this sample may be carry-over from other donors' samples.

This clonotype was picked up many times. The rearrangement uses TRBV6-1 and TRBJ2-2; 8 nucleotides agree with TRBD2. J lost 3 bases, V lost 6 bases, and 6 bases had no gene match. Germline V gene lookup returns CDR1 MNHNS and CDR2 SASEGT. The CDR3 loop spans 15 amino acids. CDR3 loop: CASRPGRAYTGELFF. The CDR3, as DNA: TGTGCCAGCAGGCCCGGGAGGGCGTACACCGGGGAGCTGTTTTTT.

This clonotype showed up many times. This rearrangement joins TRBV12-3 or TRBV12-4 to TRBJ2-6; D unclear. This CDR3 region has 15 residues. V was shortened by 7 bases and J by 0 bases, with 10 bases between the two germline ends. CDR3: CASIEPSSGANVLTF. Here the CDR3 DNA reads TGTGCCAGCATTGAGCCATCCTCTGGGGCCAACGTCCTGACTTTC.

The V gene is TRBV28, the J gene TRBJ1-1; no reliable D call. Germline V gene data show CDR1 as MDHEN and CDR2 as SYDVKM. V shed 10 bases and J shed 0 bases, with 15 bases lying between them. The CDR3 consists of 14 residues. The CDR3 nucleotides read TGTGCCATCAAATCCCACGGCTTGAACACTGAAGCTTTCTTT. It specifies CAIKSHGLNTEAFF.

The chain joins TRBV5-6 to TRBJ1-2, with a possible D match to TRBD1 (5 bases). The ends were cut back, 2 bases at V and 8 bases at J, with 19 bases in the middle. The CDR3 totals 15 residues. Germline values: CDR1 SGHDT, CDR2 YYEEEE. CDR3 protein: CASSFRRTLRGGYTF. The DNA for the CDR3 is TGTGCCAGCAGCTTTCGAAGGACGTTAAGGGGAGGCTACACCTTC.

This clonotype has only a few counts. The rearrangement uses TRBV4-2 and TRBJ2-7; 7 positions agree with TRBD2. This CDR3 has 15 residues. J lost 3 bases, V lost 5 bases, and 10 bases had no gene match. Germline V lookup: CDR1 LGHNA, CDR2 YNFKEQ. CDR3 protein: CASSAPSGIGYEQYF. CDR3 nucleotides: TGTGCCAGCAGCGCCCCCAGCGGGATAGGCTACGAGCAGTACTTC.

This clonotype has a handful of counts. This rearrangement joins TRBV19 to TRBJ2-7; D unclear. V lost 9 bases, J lost 4 bases, and 22 bases lay in between. The CDR3 has 15 amino acids. Germline-derived CDR1 and CDR2 are LNHDA and SQIVND (reference sequence). The CDR3 sequence is CASSPPGVESYEQYF. Here the CDR3 DNA reads TGTGCCAGCAGCCCTCCGGGTGTCGAATCTTACGAGCAGTACTTC.

In its sample, this clonotype was seen many times. The rearrangement links TRBV19 to TRBJ2-1; D is unclear. The V end lost 5 bases, the J end lost 10 bases, and 18 bases lay between the germline ends. From germline, CDR1 is LNHDA and CDR2 SQIVND (reference sequence). CDR3 length: 14 residues. CDR3 in amino acids: CASSSEQWTREQFF. The CDR3 coding sequence is TGTGCCAGTAGTTCCGAACAATGGACCCGCGAGCAGTTCTTC.

This clonotype was seen repeatedly, ten times or more. The chain links TRBV7-8 to TRBJ2-5, with D possibly being TRBD1 or TRBD2 (5 bases each). Germline V gene sequence: CDR1 SGHVS, CDR2 FQNEAQ. Trimming took 1 base from V and 5 from J, leaving 14 bases between them. The CDR3 spans 15 residues. The CDR3 protein is CASSLVTGEGETQYF. The CDR3 DNA follows: TGTGCCAGCAGCTTAGTGACGGGCGAGGGGGAGACCCAGTACTTC.

Comments on this clonotype: The junction differs from germline at one of its ends, possibly a read error. The chain is built from TRBV7-2 and TRBJ1-1; D is ambiguous. Germline CDR1 reads SGHTA; CDR2 reads FQGNSA. This CDR3 is 12 amino acids long. CDR3 nucleotide sequence: TGTGCCAGCAGCTTACTGAAAACTGAAGATTTCTTT. Its translation: CASSLLKTEDFF.

In this sample, this clonotype turned up many times. The V call is TRBV7-9, the J call TRBJ1-1, with D possibly TRBD1 on 6 matching bases. The CDR3 is 12 amino acids. Germline CDR1 and CDR2: SEHNR and FQNEAQ (reference sequence). Trimming shortened V by 8 bases and J by 5 bases, and 12 bases separated the two germline ends. The CDR3: CASSRGWTEAFF. The CDR3 DNA sequence: TGTGCCAGCTCAAGGGGGTGGACTGAAGCTTTCTTT.

The chain joins TRBV5-6 to TRBJ1-6; TRBD1 aligns across 8 bases. After removal of 4 bases from V and 12 bases from J, the junction contained 15 bases not matched to a gene. Germline V gives CDR1 SGHDT, CDR2 YYEEEE. The CDR3 spans 16 residues. CDR3 nucleotide sequence: TGTGCCAGCAGCGGAGACAGGGGCCCCCTTGAGGAACCCCTCCACTTT. It translates to CASSGDRGPLEEPLHF.

This clonotype was counted a few times. The V gene is TRBV2, the J gene TRBJ2-2, with 8 nucleotides matching TRBD2. The germline CDR1 and CDR2 sequences are SNHLY and FYNNEI. The CDR3 spans 15 residues. The V segment lost 11 bases and the J segment 7 bases; nucleotides outside the gene matches: 15. The CDR3 region is CAGLTFRGGGGELFF. In DNA form, the CDR3 reads TGTGCCGGCCTCACATTTCGGGGGGGCGGCGGGGAGCTGTTTTTT.

This clonotype was picked up a small number of times. The rearrangement joins TRBV12-3 or TRBV12-4 to TRBJ1-4; D gene ambiguous. CDR3 length: 14 residues. The ends were cut back, 2 bases at V and 6 bases at J, with 10 bases in the middle. CDR3 region: CASSLSDLDEKLFF. The CDR3 DNA is TGTGCCAGCAGTTTATCGGATCTAGATGAAAAACTGTTTTTT.